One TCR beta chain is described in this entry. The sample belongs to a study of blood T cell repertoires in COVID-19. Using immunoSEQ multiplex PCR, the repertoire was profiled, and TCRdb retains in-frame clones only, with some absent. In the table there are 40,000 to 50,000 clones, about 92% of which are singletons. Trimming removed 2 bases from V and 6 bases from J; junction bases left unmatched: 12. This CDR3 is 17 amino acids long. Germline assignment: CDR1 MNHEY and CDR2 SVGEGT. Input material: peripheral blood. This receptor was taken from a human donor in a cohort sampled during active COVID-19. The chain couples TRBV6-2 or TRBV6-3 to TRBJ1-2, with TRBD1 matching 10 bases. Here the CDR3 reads CASSYPQTGGPFNGYTF. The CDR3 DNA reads TGTGCCAGCAGTTACCCCCAGACAGGGGGCCCCTTCAATGGCTACACCTTC.